The sample holds one count of the clone carrying this T cell receptor (beta chain). Its antigen is not known. The source of the sample is a study of OX40 agonist ivuxolimab in advanced cancers. On the study more broadly: The dose of intravenous ivuxolimab that patients received every 2 weeks ranged from 0.01 to 10 mg/kg.

Samples of blood were obtained at baseline, on cycle 4 day 1, and on cycle 7 day 1. The V end was cut by 4 bases, the J end by 5 bases, with 15 bases between. The germline V gene has CDR1 MNHEY and CDR2 SMNVEV (reference sequence). This CDR3 is built from 15 residues. Broader study findings: No determination was made of the antigen specificity of the expanded peripheral T cells.

Method: immunoSEQ multiplex PCR; TCRdb's copy keeps in-frame clones and lacks some. Among about 82,000 clones listed, less than 85% were seen once. The chain recombines TRBV27 with TRBJ1-5; possibly TRBD1 for D (6 bases). The input for sequencing was CD4+ or CD8+ T cells sorted from blood, taken in a trial of the OX40 agonist ivuxolimab. This TCR came from an adult with an advanced solid tumor such as melanoma, head and neck, liver or kidney cancer. The CDR3 DNA reads TGTGCCAGCAGTTCCTCCGGACAGCCATATCAGCCCCAGCATTTT. Translation: CASSSSGQPYQPQHF.